This TCR beta chain was sequenced during a study of tumor-infiltrating lymphocytes in primary liver carcinoma. For the study at large: Samples returned roughly 3.65 to 8 million productive TCRbeta reads, a yield that was similar across tissue types.

Blood RNA was derived from unsorted whole blood, and germline DNA was extracted too. This clonotype was counted ten times or more. The template, around 520 ng total RNA, yielded TCR beta cDNA made with a constant-region primer. For TCR beta, libraries were produced by three nested multiplex PCR rounds using slightly modified ARM-PCR. One entry per CDR3 protein results from TCRdb running MiXCR on the multiplex PCR reads. The sample includes around 330,000 distinct CDR3 sequences, 55% to 65% seen only once; the top ten take more than 8.5%. The material sequenced was peripheral blood. The TCR comes from a man aged 40-49 years with primary liver carcinoma and hepatitis B virus infection.

The CDR3 DNA reads TGTGCCAGCAGCGACCTAGGGGGTGGGTTGGAGACCCAGTACTTC. This sequence encodes CASSDLGGGLETQYF. The chain couples TRBV6-5 to TRBJ2-5; tentatively, D is TRBD1 (6 bases). Germline assignment: CDR1 MNHEY and CDR2 SVGAGI. Trimming pared 6 bases from V and 5 bases from J, leaving 19 bases between. This CDR3 comprises 15 residues.